The subject of this entry is one TCR beta chain. The data belong to a study of blood T cell repertoires in COVID-19. In the source study's methods: Estimated nucleated cell counts came from reference gene primer amplification. Assay used: immunoSEQ multiplex PCR; TCRdb lists only in-frame clones, some missing. That table furnishes V, J and clone size, whereas the DNA furnished D and trimming. The sample carries about 160,000 clones, about 80% recorded once. The sequencing input was peripheral blood. The TCR comes from an elderly woman with acute or convalescent COVID-19.

CDR3 nucleotides: TGTGCCAGCACCTGGACAAACTTGAGGTCCTACGAGCAGTACTTC. Protein sequence: CASTWTNLRSYEQYF. The genes are TRBV5-6 and TRBJ2-7, with D possibly being TRBD1 (5 bases). Germline V lookup: CDR1 SGHDT, CDR2 YYEEEE. Trimming took off 6 bases at V and 1 base at J, with 17 bases between the two ends. The CDR3 contains 15 residues.